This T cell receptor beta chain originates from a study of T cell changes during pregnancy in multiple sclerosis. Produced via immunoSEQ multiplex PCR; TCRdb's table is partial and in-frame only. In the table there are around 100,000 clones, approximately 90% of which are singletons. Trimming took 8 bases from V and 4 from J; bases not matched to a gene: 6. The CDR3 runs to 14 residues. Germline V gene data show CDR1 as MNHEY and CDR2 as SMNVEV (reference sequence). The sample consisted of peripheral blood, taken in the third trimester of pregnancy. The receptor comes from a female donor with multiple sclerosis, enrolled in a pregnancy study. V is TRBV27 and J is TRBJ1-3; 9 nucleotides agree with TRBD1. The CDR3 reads CASAQGADGNTIYF. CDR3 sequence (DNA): TGTGCCAGCGCACAGGGGGCGGACGGAAACACCATATATTTT.